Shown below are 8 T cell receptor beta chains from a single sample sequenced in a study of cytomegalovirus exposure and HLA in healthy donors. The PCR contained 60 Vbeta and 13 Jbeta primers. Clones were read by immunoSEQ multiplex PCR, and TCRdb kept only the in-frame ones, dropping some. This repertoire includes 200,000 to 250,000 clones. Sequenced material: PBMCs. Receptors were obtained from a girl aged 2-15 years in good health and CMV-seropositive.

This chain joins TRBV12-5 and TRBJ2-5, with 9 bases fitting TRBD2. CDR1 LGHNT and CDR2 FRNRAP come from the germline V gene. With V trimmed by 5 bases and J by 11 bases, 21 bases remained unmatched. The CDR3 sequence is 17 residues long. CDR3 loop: CASGNPPVAGGPMGQYF. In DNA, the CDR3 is TGTGCTAGTGGTAACCCCCCCGTGGCGGGAGGGCCGATGGGACAGTACTTC.

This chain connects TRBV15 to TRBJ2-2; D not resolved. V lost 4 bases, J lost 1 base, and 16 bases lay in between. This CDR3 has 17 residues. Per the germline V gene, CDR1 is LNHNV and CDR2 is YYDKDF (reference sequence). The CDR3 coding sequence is TGTGCCACCAGCACGGTGGTAGACTTAGAGAACACCGGGGAGCTGTTTTTT. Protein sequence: CATSTVVDLENTGELFF. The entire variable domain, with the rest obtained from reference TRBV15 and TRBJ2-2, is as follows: DAMVIQNPRYQVTQFGKPVTLSCSQTLNHNVMYWYQQKSSQAPKLLFHYYDKDFNNEADTPDNFQSRRPNTSFCFLDIRSPGLGDTAMYLCATSTVVDLENTGELFFGEGSRLTVL.

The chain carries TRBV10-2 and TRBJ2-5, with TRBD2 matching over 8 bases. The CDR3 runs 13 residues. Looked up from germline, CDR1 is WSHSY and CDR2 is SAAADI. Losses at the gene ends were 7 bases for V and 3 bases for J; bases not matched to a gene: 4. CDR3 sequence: CASTLAGKETQYF. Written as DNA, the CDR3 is TGCGCCAGCACCTTAGCGGGAAAAGAGACCCAGTACTTC.

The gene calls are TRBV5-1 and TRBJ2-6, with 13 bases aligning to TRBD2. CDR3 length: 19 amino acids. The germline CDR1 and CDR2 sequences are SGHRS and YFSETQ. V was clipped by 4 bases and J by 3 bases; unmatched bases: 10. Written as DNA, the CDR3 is TGCGCCAGCAGCCCTATCGGACTAGCGGGAGTCGGTGGGGCCAACGTCCTGACTTTC. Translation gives CASSPIGLAGVGGANVLTF.

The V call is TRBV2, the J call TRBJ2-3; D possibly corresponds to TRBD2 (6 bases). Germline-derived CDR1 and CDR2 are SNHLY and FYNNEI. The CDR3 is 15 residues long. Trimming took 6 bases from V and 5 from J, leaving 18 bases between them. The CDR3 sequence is CASSGDLLSGDTQYF. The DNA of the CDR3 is TGTGCCAGCAGCGGGGACTTACTTAGCGGAGATACGCAGTATTTT. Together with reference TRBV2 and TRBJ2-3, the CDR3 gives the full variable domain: EPEVTQTPSHQVTQMGQEVILRCVPISNHLYFYWYRQILGQKVEFLVSFYNNEISEKSEIFDDQFSVERPDGSNFTLKIRSTKLEDSAMYFCASSGDLLSGDTQYFGPGTRLTVL.

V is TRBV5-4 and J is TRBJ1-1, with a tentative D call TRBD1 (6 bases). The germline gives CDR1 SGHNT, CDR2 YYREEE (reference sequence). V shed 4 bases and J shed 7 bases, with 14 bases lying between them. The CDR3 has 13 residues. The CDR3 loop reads CASSPAQGVEAFF. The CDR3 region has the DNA TGTGCCAGCAGCCCAGCACAGGGAGTTGAAGCTTTCTTT.

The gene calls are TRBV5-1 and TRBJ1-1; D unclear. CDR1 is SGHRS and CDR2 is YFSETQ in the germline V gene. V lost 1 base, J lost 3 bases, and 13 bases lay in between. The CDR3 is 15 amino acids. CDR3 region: CASSLSAVADTEAFF. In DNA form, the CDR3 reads TGCGCCAGCAGCTTGTCAGCGGTGGCGGACACTGAAGCTTTCTTT.

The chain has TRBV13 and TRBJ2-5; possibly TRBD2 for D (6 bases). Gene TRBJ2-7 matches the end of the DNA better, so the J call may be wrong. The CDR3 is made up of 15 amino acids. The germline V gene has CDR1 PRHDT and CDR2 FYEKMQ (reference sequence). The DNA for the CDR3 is TGTGCCAGCAGCCTTACGGGAGCCCATCGGTACGAGCAGTACTTC. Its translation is CASSLTGAHRYEQYF.